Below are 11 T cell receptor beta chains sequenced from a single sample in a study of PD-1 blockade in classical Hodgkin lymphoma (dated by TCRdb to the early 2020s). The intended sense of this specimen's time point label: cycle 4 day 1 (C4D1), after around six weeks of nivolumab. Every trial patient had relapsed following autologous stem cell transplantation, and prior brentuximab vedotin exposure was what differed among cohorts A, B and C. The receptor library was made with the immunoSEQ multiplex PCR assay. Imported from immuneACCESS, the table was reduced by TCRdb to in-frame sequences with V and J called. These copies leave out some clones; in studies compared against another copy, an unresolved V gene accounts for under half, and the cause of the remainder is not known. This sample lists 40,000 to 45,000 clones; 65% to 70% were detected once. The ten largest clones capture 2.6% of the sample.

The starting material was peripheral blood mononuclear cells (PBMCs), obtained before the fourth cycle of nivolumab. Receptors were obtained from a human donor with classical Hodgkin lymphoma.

CDR3 nucleotides: TGCGCCAGCAGCCAAGATCCCCCGATCCGGTACAATGAGCAGTTCTTC. It codes for CASSQDPPIRYNEQFF. The genes are TRBV4-1 and TRBJ2-1; D remains ambiguous. The germline gives CDR1 MGHRA, CDR2 YSYEKL. V gave up 0 bases and J gave up 4 bases, with 13 bases separating them. The CDR3 has 16 residues.

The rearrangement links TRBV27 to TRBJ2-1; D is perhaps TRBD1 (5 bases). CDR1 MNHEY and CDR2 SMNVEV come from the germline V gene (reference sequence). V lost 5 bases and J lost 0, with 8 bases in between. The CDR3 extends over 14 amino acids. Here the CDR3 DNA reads TGTGCCAGCAGTCTCCAGGGCTCCTACAATGAGCAGTTCTTC. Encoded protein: CASSLQGSYNEQFF.

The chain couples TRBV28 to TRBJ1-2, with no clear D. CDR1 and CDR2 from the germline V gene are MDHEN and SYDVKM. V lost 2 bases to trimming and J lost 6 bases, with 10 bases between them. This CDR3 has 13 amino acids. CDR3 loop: CASSLVGEDGYTF. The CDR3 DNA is TGTGCCAGCAGTTTAGTAGGAGAAGATGGCTACACCTTC.

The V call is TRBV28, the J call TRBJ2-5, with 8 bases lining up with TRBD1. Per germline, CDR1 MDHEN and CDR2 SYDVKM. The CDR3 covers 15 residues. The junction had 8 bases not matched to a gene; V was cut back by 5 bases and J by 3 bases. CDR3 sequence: CASSAPDRVEETQYF. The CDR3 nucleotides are TGTGCCAGCAGTGCACCGGACAGGGTAGAAGAGACCCAGTACTTC.

CDR3 nucleotide sequence: TGTGCCACAGACGCCCAGGGATTCACAGATACGCAGTATTTT. This encodes CATDAQGFTDTQYF. J is TRBJ2-3 and V is TRBV6-6; D may be TRBD1 (5 bases). The CDR3 has 14 amino acids. From germline, CDR1 is MNHNY and CDR2 SVGAGI (reference sequence). V lost 10 bases and J lost 2, with 16 bases in between.

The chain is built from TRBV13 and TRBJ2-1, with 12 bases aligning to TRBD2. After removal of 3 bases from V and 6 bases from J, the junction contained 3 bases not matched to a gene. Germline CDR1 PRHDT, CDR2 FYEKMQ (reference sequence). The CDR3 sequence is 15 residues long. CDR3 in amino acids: CASSFSTSGGNEQFF. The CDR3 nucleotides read TGTGCCAGCAGCTTCTCGACTAGCGGGGGCAATGAGCAGTTCTTC.

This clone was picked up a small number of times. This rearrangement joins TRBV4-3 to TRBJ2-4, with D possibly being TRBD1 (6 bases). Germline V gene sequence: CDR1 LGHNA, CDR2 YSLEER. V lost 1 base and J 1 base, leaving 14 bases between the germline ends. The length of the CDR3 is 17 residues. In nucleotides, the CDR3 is TGCGCCAGCAGCCAAGGTGATAGGGGGTTGGCCAAAAACATTCAGTACTTC. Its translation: CASSQGDRGLAKNIQYF.

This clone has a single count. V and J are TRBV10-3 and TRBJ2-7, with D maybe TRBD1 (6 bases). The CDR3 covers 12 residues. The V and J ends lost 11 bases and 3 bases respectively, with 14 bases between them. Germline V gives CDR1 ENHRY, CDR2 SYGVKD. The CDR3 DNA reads TGTGCCTCAGAGGGGGAGCGCTACGAGCAGTACTTC. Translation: CASEGERYEQYF.

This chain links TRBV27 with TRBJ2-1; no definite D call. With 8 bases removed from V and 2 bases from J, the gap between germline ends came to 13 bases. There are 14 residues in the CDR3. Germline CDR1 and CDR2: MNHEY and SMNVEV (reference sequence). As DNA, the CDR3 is TGTGCCAGCGAGCCGACGACACCCTACAATGAGCAGTTCTTC. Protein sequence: CASEPTTPYNEQFF.

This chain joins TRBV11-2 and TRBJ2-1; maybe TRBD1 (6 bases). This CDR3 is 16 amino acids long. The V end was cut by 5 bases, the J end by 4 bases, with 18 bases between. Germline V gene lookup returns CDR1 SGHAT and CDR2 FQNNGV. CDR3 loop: CASSPLWRTAYNEQFF. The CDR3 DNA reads TGTGCCAGCAGCCCGCTTTGGCGGACAGCGTACAATGAGCAGTTCTTC. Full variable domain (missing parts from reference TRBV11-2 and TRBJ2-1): EAGVAQSPRYKIIEKRQSVAFWCNPISGHATLYWYQQILGQGPKLLIQFQNNGVVDDSQLPKDRFSAERLKGVDSTLKIQPAKLEDSAVYLCASSPLWRTAYNEQFFGPGTRLTVL.

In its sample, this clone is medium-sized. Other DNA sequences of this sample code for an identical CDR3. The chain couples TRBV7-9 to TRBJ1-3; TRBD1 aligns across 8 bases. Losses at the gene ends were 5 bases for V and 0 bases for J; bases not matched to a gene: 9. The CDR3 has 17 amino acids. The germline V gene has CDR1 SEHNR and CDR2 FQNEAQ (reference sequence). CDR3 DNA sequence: TGTGCCAGCAGCCCAAACCGGGACAGGTTCTCTGGAAACACCATATATTTT. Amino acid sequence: CASSPNRDRFSGNTIYF.